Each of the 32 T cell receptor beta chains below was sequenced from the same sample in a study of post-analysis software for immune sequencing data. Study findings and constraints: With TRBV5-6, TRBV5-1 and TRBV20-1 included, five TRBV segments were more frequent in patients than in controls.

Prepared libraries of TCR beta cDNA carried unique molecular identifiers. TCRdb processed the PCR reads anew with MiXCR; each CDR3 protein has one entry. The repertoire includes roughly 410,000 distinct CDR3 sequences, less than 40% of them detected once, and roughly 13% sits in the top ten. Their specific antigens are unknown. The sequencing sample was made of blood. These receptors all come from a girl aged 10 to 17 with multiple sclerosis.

Written as DNA, the CDR3 is TGCAGTGCTAGGGGAGGGACTAGCGGGCGCGCAGATACGCAGTATTTT. Amino acid sequence: CSARGGTSGRADTQYF. V is TRBV20-1 and J is TRBJ2-3, with 12 bases identical to TRBD2. Germline assignment: CDR1 DFQATT and CDR2 SNEGSKA (reference sequence). The CDR3 has 16 amino acids. V lost 3 bases, J lost 4 bases, and 8 bases stayed unmatched.

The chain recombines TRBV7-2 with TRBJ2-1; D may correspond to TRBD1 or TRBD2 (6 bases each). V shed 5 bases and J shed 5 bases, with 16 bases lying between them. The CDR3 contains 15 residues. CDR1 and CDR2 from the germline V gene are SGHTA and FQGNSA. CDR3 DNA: TGTGCCAGCAGCCAAAGTGAACGGGGGCACAATGAGCAGTTCTTC. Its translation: CASSQSERGHNEQFF.

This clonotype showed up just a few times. The CDR3 loop reads CASSWRQGSHSGANVLTF. CDR3 DNA: TGCGCCAGCAGCTGGAGGCAGGGCTCCCATTCTGGGGCCAACGTCCTGACTTTC. V usage is TRBV5-1 and J usage is TRBJ2-6, with D tentatively TRBD1 or TRBD2 (5 bases each). Germline CDR1 reads SGHRS; CDR2 reads YFSETQ. V lost 3 bases and J 1 base, leaving 17 bases between the germline ends. The CDR3 sequence is 18 residues long. Together with reference TRBV5-1 and TRBJ2-6, the CDR3 gives the full variable domain: KAGVTQTPRYLIKTRGQQVTLSCSPISGHRSVSWYQQTPGQGLQFLFEYFSETQRNKGNFPGRFSGRQFSNSRSEMNVSTLELGDSALYLCASSWRQGSHSGANVLTFGAGSRLTVL.

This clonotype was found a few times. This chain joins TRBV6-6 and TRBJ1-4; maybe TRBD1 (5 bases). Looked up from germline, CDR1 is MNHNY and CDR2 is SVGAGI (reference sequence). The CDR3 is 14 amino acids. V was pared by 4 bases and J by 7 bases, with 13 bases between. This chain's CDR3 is CASSSHPGGEKLFF. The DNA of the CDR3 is TGTGCCAGCAGTTCTCATCCCGGGGGTGAAAAACTGTTTTTT.

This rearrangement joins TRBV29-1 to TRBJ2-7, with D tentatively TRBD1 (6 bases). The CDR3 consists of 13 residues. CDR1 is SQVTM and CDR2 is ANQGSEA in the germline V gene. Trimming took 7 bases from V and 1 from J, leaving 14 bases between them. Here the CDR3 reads CSAKRTDSYEQYF. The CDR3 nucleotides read TGCAGCGCCAAACGGACAGATTCCTACGAGCAGTACTTC.

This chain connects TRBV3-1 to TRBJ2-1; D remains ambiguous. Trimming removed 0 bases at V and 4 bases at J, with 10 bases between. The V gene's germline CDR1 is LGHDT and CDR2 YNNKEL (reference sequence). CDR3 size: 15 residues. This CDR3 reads CASSQDFAAYNEQFF. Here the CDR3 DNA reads TGTGCCAGCAGCCAAGACTTCGCAGCTTACAATGAGCAGTTCTTC.

The CDR3 bases are TGTGCCAGCAGCCAAGATGGGTGGGCAGGGATCTACAATGAGCAGTTCTTC. Its translation is CASSQDGWAGIYNEQFF. The chain recombines TRBV14 with TRBJ2-1; maybe TRBD1 (5 bases). V lost 0 bases, J lost 3 bases, and 15 bases lay in between. This CDR3 comprises 17 residues. Germline loops: CDR1 SGHDN, CDR2 FVKESK.

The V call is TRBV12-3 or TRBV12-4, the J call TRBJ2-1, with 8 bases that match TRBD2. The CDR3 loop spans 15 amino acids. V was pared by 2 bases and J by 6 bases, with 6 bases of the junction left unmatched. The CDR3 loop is CASSLRGGPPNEQFF. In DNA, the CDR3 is TGTGCCAGCAGTTTACGCGGGGGGCCACCCAATGAGCAGTTCTTC.

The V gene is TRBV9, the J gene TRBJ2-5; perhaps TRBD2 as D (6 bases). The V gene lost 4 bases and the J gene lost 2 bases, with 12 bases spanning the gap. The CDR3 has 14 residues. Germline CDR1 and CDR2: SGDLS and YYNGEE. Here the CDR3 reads CASSLHRGQETQYF. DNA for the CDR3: TGTGCCAGCAGCCTCCACCGGGGGCAAGAGACCCAGTACTTC.

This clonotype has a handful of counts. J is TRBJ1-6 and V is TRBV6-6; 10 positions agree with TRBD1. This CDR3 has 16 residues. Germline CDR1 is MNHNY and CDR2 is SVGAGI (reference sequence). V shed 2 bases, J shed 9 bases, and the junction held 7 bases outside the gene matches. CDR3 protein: CASSYVTGTGVSPLHF. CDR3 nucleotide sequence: TGTGCCAGCAGTTACGTCACCGGGACAGGGGTTTCACCCCTCCACTTT.

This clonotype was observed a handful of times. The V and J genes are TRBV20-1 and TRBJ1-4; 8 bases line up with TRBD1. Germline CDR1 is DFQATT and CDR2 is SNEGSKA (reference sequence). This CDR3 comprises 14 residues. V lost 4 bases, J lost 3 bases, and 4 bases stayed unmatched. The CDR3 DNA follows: TGCAGTGCTAAAGAGACAGGGGCTAATGAAAAACTGTTTTTT. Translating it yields CSAKETGANEKLFF.

The CDR3 protein is CASSYPPGRGLSYEQYF. The CDR3 nucleotides are TGTGCCAGCAGTTACCCCCCGGGCAGGGGGCTTTCCTACGAGCAGTACTTC. V is TRBV6-2 or TRBV6-3 and J is TRBJ2-7, with TRBD1 identical over 8 bases. CDR1 and CDR2 (germline): MNHEY, SVGEGT. The ends lost 2 bases at V and 1 base at J; junction bases unmatched: 10. This CDR3 has 17 amino acids.

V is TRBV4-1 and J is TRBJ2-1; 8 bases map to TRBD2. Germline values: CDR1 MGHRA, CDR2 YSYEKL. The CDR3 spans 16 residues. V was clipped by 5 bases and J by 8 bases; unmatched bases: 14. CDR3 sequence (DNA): TGCGCCAGCAGCACGTGGACGGGGGGGCCGTCCGATGAGCAGTTCTTC. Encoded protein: CASSTWTGGPSDEQFF.

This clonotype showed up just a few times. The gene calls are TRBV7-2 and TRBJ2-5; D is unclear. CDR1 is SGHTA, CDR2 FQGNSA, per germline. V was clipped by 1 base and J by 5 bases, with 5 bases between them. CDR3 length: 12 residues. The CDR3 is CASSLVEETQYF. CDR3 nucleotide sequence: TGTGCCAGCAGCTTAGTTGAGGAGACCCAGTACTTC.

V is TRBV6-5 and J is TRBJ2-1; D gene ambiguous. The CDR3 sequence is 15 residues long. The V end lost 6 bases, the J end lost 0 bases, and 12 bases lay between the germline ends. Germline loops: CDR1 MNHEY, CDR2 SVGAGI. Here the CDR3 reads CASSPISVSYNEQFF. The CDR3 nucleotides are TGTGCCAGCAGCCCTATATCAGTCTCCTACAATGAGCAGTTCTTC.

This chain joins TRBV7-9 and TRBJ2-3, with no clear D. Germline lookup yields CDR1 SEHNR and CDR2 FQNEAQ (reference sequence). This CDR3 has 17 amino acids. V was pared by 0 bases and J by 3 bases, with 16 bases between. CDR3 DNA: TGTGCCAGCAGCTTAGCCCTCCGAACCTATCGGACAGATACGCAGTATTTT. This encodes CASSLALRTYRTDTQYF.

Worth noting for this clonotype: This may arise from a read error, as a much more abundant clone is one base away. The CDR3 protein is CASSLDSYGHTF. In nucleotides, the CDR3 is TGTGCCAGCAGCTTAGACAGCTATGGCCACACCTTC. This chain links TRBV7-9 with TRBJ1-2, with D uncertain. Germline V gene lookup returns CDR1 SEHNR and CDR2 FQNEAQ (reference sequence). This CDR3 is built from 12 residues.

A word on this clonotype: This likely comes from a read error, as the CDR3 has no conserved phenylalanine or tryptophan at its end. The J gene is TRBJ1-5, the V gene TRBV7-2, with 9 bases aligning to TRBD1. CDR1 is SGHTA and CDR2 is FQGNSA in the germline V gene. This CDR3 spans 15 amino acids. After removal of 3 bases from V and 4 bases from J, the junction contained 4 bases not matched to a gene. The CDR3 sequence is CASSLGQGLNQPQHV. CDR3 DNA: TGTGCCAGCAGCTTGGGACAGGGACTAAATCAGCCCCAGCATGTT.

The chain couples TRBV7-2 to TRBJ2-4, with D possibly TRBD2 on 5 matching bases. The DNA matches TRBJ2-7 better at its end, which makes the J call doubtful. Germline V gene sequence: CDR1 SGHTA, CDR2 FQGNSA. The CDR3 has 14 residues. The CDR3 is CASSPPGKEYEQYF. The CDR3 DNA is TGTGCCAGCAGCCCGCCCGGGAAAGAATACGAGCAGTACTTC.

CDR3 sequence reads: CASSLLNQPQHF. The CDR3 bases are TGTGCCAGCAGCTTGTTAAATCAGCCCCAGCATTTT. The rearrangement links TRBV5-6 to TRBJ1-5; D unresolved. The CDR3 contains 12 residues. Trimming removed 1 base from V and 4 bases from J, with 3 bases in between. Germline values: CDR1 SGHDT, CDR2 YYEEEE. Based on the CDR3 plus reference TRBV5-6 and TRBJ1-5, the full variable domain is DAGVTQSPTHLIKTRGQQVTLRCSPKSGHDTVSWYQQALGQGPQFIFQYYEEEERQRGNFPDRFSGHQFPNYSSELNVNALLLGDSALYLCASSLLNQPQHFGDGTRLSIL.

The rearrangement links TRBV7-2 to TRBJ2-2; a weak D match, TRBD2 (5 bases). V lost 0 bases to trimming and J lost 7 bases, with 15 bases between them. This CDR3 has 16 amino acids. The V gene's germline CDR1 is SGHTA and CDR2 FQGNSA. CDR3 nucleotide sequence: TGTGCCAGCAGCTTAGCGGCAACTAGGACCGGCGGGGAGCTGTTTTTT. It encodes CASSLAATRTGGELFF.

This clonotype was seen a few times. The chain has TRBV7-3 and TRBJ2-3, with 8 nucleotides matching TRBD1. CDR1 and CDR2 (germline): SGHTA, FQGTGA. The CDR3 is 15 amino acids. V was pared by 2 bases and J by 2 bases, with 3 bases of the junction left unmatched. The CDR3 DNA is TGTGCCAGCAGCTTAGAGGGACAGGCCACAGATACGCAGTATTTT. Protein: CASSLEGQATDTQYF.

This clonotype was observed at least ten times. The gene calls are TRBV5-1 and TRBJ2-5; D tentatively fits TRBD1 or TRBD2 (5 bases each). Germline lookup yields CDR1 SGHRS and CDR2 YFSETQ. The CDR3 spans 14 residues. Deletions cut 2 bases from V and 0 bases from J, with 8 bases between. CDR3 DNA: TGCGCCAGCAGCTTCCGAGGGGACCAAGAGACCCAGTACTTC. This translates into CASSFRGDQETQYF.

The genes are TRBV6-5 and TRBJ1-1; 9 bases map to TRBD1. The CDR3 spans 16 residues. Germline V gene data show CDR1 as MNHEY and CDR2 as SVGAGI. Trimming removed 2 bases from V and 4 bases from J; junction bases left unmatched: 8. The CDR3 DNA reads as TGTGCCAGCAGTTACCAGCTACAGGGGGCCGGCACTGAAGCTTTCTTT. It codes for CASSYQLQGAGTEAFF.

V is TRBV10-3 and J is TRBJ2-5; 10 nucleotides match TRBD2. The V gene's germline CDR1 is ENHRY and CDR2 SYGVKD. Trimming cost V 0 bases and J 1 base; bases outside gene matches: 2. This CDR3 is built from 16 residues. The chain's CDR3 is CAISESVAGGQETQYF. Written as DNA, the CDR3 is TGTGCCATCAGTGAGTCGGTAGCGGGGGGCCAAGAGACCCAGTACTTC.

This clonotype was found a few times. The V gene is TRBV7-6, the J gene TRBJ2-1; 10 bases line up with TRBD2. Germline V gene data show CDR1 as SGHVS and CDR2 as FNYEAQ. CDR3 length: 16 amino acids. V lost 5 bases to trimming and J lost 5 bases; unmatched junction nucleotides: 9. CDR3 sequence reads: CASSLRAGGLDNEQFF. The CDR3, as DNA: TGTGCCAGCAGCCTGAGAGCGGGGGGGCTTGACAATGAGCAGTTCTTC. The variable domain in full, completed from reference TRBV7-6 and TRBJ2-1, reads GAGVSQSPRYKVTKRGQDVALRCDPISGHVSLYWYRQALGQGPEFLTYFNYEAQQDKSGLPNDRFSAERPEGSISTLTIQRTEQRDSAMYRCASSLRAGGLDNEQFFGPGTRLTVL.

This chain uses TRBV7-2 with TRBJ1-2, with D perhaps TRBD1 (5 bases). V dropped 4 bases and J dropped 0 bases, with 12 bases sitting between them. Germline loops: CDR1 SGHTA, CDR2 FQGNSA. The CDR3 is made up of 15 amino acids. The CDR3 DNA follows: TGTGCCAGCAGCTCGAGAAGAGGGGCTAACTATGGCTACACCTTC. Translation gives CASSSRRGANYGYTF.

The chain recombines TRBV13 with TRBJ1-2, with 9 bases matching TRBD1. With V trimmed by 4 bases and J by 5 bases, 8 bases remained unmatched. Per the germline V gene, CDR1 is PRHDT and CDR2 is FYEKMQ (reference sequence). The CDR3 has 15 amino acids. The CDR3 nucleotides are TGTGCCAGCAGCTCGTCCCGGGACAGGGCTTATGGCTACACCTTC. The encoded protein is CASSSSRDRAYGYTF.

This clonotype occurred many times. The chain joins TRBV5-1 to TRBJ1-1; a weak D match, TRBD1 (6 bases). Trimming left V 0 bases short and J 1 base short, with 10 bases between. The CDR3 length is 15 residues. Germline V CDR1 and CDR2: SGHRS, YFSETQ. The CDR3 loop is CASSLGGGGNTEAFF. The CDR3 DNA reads TGCGCCAGCAGCTTGGGTGGAGGGGGGAACACTGAAGCTTTCTTT. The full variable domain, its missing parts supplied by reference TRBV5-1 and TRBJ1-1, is KAGVTQTPRYLIKTRGQQVTLSCSPISGHRSVSWYQQTPGQGLQFLFEYFSETQRNKGNFPGRFSGRQFSNSRSEMNVSTLELGDSALYLCASSLGGGGNTEAFFGQGTRLTVV.

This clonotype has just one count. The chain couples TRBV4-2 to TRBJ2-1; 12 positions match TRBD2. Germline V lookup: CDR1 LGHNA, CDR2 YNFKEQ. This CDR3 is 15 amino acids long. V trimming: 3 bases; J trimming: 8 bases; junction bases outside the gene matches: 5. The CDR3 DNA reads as TGTGCCAGCAGCCAGACTAGCGGGAGAGCCTATGAGCAGTTCTTC. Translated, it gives CASSQTSGRAYEQFF.

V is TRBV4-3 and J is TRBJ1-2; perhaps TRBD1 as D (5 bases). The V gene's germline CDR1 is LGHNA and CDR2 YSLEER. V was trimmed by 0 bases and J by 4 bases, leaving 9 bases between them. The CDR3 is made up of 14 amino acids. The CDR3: CASSQDGTGYGYTF. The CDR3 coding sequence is TGCGCCAGCAGCCAAGATGGGACGGGCTATGGCTACACCTTC.

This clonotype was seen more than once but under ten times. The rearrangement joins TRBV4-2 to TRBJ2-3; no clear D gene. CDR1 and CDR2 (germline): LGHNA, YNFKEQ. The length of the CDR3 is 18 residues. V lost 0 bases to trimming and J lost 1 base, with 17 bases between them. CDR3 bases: TGTGCCAGCAGCCAAGATCACCTCGATCCGTGGGGCACAGATACGCAGTATTTT. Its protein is CASSQDHLDPWGTDTQYF.